The entry that follows covers one T cell receptor (gamma chain) sequence. What antigen it recognizes has not been identified. Within one base of it there is no much larger clone, and no base qualities were kept. Reading from cysteine to phenylalanine, the CDR3 counts 14 amino acids. Of all the DNA, just the CDR3 is kept, 42 bases in frame from base 1. From a lookup of the germline V gene, CDR1 and CDR2 are EGSNGY and YDSYNSKV. V is cut back by 1 base and J by 1 base, with 4 bases in the junction unmatched. Thymic samples were depleted of alphabeta T cells, then CD3+ TCRVdelta1+ TCRVdelta2- thymocytes were FACS-sorted. A purity of roughly 97% to 99.6% was achieved for sorted Vdelta1+ thymocytes. Thymic specimens were obtained from fewer than ten paediatric patients, aged from about 5 days to 16 months, who were undergoing corrective cardiac surgery. The thymic tissue was dispersed, and mononuclear cells were isolated using a Histopaque-1077 density gradient. Staining used anti-TCRVdelta1 clone TS8.2, anti-TCRVdelta2 clone B6, anti-CD3 clone HIT3a and anti-TCRalphabeta clone IP26 antibodies.

The data were taken from a study of Vδ1+ human thymocytes (dated by TCRdb to the late 2010s). For the wider study: As a data resource, the study described the mRNA-level TRG and TRD CDR3 repertoires of highly purified Vdelta1+ thymocytes obtained from young children. The multiplex-based CDR3 amplicon strategy had previously been validated against 5'RACE-based CDR3 amplicon generation methods.

RNA was isolated using the RNeasy mini kit, and reverse transcription was performed with Superscript III. CDR3 amplicons were produced by multiplex PCR using pooled V-gene forward primers and a constant-region reverse primer with Illumina adaptor overhangs. After gel purification, the amplicons were indexed with Nextera index primers over eight extra PCR cycles and then purified using AMPure XP beads. Sequencing of the libraries was done on an Illumina MiSeq using paired-end 250 bp reads, dual indexing and a roughly 20% PhiX spike-in. Per the source publication's procedure: FastQC was used to check read quality, and ea-utils fastq-join was used to merge TRG read pairs. Annotation of sequences was performed with IMGT/HighV-QUEST, only productive sequences with unambiguous V-gene assignment were retained, and clonotypes were defined by identical CDR3 sequence. VDJtools 1.1.1, tcR 2.2.3, Treemap and vegan Shannon diversity in R 3.4.4 were used for downstream analysis. TCRdb reprocessed the public data with the CATT caller; entries with the same nucleotide sequence were combined afterwards. TCRdb assigned the V and J calls; the authors' analysis was not used. The sample has about 36,000 gamma-chain clones on record, 20% of them singletons. Of the sample, roughly 2% is held by the ten largest clones.

General findings and caveats noted by the study authors: Despite high sort purity, about a fifth of thymic TRD sequences were Vdelta2 (and few Vdelta3), unlike peripheral blood Vdelta1+ controls. Donors did not cluster by age or sex, so the analyses were not stratified by age or sex. Because unexpected Vdelta2 sequences could lead to misinterpretation of bulk repertoire data, the authors recommended using highly purified populations and validating at the single-cell level. In contrast to oligoclonal peripheral blood repertoires, thymic TRG and TRD repertoires appeared to be highly polyclonal with Gaussian CDR3 length distributions. Numerous TRG clonotypes were shared among donors (up to roughly 6.9x10^3), while TRD repertoires were essentially private (a maximum of roughly 100 shared).

The chain links TRGV2 with TRGJ1 or TRGJ2. Material: Vdelta1+ gamma-delta thymocytes from the thymus. In the paper's terms, the cell subset or site label means: FACS-sorted CD3+ TCRalphabeta- TCRVdelta1+ TCRVdelta2- thymocytes. The sequence was collected from a girl under three years old who had congenital heart surgery. For the CDR3, the sequence is CATWDGYNYYKKLF. In nucleotide form, the sequence is TGTGCCACCTGGGACGGCTATAATTATTATAAGAAACTCTTT.